This entry is about one TCR beta chain. The CDR3 length is 16 residues. V was shortened by 3 bases and J by 6 bases, with 15 bases between the two germline ends. This sample stems from a study of blood T cell repertoires in COVID-19. Some clones are missing from TCRdb's copy, which holds only in-frame ones; the method was immunoSEQ multiplex PCR. The data contain just over 300,000 clones, roughly 85% of them singletons. The chain couples TRBV23-1 to TRBJ1-6; D possibly corresponds to TRBD1 (5 bases). TRBV23-1 is recorded as an ORF, its role being uncertain. Sequenced material: PBMCs or T cells enriched from blood (not recorded which). This clonotype originated in a man between 25 and 39 years old who had recovered from COVID-19. The DNA of the CDR3 is TGCGCCAGCAGTCAGCGGGGGTTAGGCGGTAATTCACCCCTCCACTTT. It encodes CASSQRGLGGNSPLHF.